Listed below are T cell receptor beta chains from one sample, sequenced in a study of blood T cell repertoires in COVID-19. TCRdb's table, derived via immunoSEQ multiplex PCR, lists solely in-frame clones and lacks some. The data show 55,000 to 75,000 clones, more than 60% seen once. Material: peripheral blood. All receptors come from a man aged 60 to 69 with acute or convalescent COVID-19. Each CDR3 is given without its conserved first and last residue. The order of the fields is J gene, V gene, CDR3 protein.

TRBJ2-5	TRBV6-6	ASRGGWEEETQY
TRBJ1-5	TRBV5-5	ASSLLQGGSNQPQH
TRBJ2-5	TRBV2	ASSTPQGTVRETQY
TRBJ2-3	TRBV7-3	ASSLVGGSPGSTDTQY
TRBJ1-1	TRBV30	AWSRSGTEAF
TRBJ1-5	TRBV18	ASSSSSLLDQPQH
TRBJ1-6	TRBV28	ASRDRGAYNSPLH
TRBJ2-2	TRBV9	ASSLLNTGELF
TRBJ2-7	TRBV6-5	ASTQGGYEQY
TRBJ2-5	TRBV24-1	ATSDLSSGQETQY
TRBJ1-2	TRBV19	ASSIRPGYGYT
TRBJ2-3	TRBV6-1	ASSELWGAGTDTQY
TRBJ1-2	TRBV2	ASSGEGLENT
TRBJ2-3	TRBV24-1	ATSDYTSGTDTQY
TRBJ2-1	TRBV19	ASSIDPPAGGHNEQF
TRBJ2-2	TRBV19	ASSPTGNTGELF
TRBJ1-1	TRBV6-1	ASSEMWTGGTEAF
TRBJ2-7	TRBV11-2	ASSSPRTSGSREQY
TRBJ2-7	TRBV30	AWSGRDYLREQY